These 28 T cell receptor beta chains were all obtained from the same sample, sequenced in a study of blood T cell repertoires in COVID-19. Assay used: immunoSEQ multiplex PCR; TCRdb lists only in-frame clones, some missing. The sample lists roughly 100,000 clones, around 81% occurring once. What was sequenced was peripheral blood. The origin of the receptors is a man older than 75 with acute or convalescent COVID-19.

The J gene is TRBJ2-3, the V gene TRBV7-3; unclear D gene. V was pared by 1 base and J by 2 bases, with 10 bases between. CDR3 length: 15 residues. Per the germline V gene, CDR1 is SGHTA and CDR2 is FQGTGA. The CDR3: CASSLRSLDTDTQYF. CDR3 in DNA: TGTGCCAGCAGCTTAAGGAGTCTAGACACAGATACGCAGTATTTT. The entire variable domain, with the rest obtained from reference TRBV7-3 and TRBJ2-3, is as follows: GAGVSQTPSNKVTEKGKYVELRCDPISGHTALYWYRQSLGQGPEFLIYFQGTGAADDSGLPNDRFFAVRPEGSVSTLKIQRTERGDSAVYLCASSLRSLDTDTQYFGPGTRLTVL.

This sequence joins TRBV6-2 or TRBV6-3 and TRBJ1-2; D ambiguous. The CDR3 extends over 15 amino acids. The V and J ends lost 0 bases and 6 bases respectively, with 14 bases between them. CDR1 and CDR2 (germline): MNHEY, SVGEGT. This CDR3 is CASSYSQARRNGYTF. In DNA form, the CDR3 reads TGTGCCAGCAGTTACTCTCAGGCAAGACGTAATGGCTACACCTTC.

The rearrangement uses TRBV24-1 and TRBJ2-3, with TRBD2 as a possible D gene (6 bases). Germline CDR1 is KGHDR and CDR2 is SFDVKD. With 5 bases removed from V and 6 bases from J, the gap between germline ends came to 20 bases. This CDR3 region has 16 residues. This CDR3 is CATSGRGSSPQDTQYF. CDR3 DNA sequence: TGTGCCACCAGTGGGAGGGGTAGCTCTCCACAGGATACGCAGTATTTT.

This clone was recorded a few times. This chain joins TRBV7-9 and TRBJ1-2, with a possible D match to TRBD1 (6 bases). Trimming left V 5 bases short and J 5 bases short, with 12 bases between. The CDR3 has 13 amino acids. The germline V gene encodes CDR1 SEHNR and CDR2 FQNEAQ (reference sequence). CDR3: CASSPGQDYGYTF. The CDR3 DNA sequence: TGTGCCAGCAGCCCGGGACAAGATTATGGCTACACCTTC.

This clone was detected once. The chain uses TRBV5-4 and TRBJ2-7; weak D call: TRBD1 (5 bases). The length of the CDR3 is 16 residues. Trimming stripped 5 bases from V and 12 bases from J, with 30 bases between. Germline V gene data show CDR1 as SGHNT and CDR2 as YYREEE (reference sequence). CDR3 in amino acids: CASSTSLRGTGMRRYF. CDR3 bases: TGTGCCAGCAGTACCTCCTTAAGGGGCACCGGAATGAGACGGTACTTC.

This chain uses TRBV19 with TRBJ1-1; perhaps TRBD1 as D (5 bases). CDR1 LNHDA and CDR2 SQIVND come from the germline V gene (reference sequence). The CDR3 length is 15 residues. Trimming stripped 3 bases from V and 7 bases from J, with 18 bases between. The CDR3 loop is CASSMGGTGRSEAFF. DNA for the CDR3: TGTGCCAGTAGTATGGGGGGGACCGGCAGGAGTGAAGCTTTCTTT. The full variable domain, with the rest looked up from reference TRBV19 and TRBJ1-1, is DGGITQSPKYLFRKEGQNVTLSCEQNLNHDAMYWYRQDPGQGLRLIYYSQIVNDFQKGDIAEGYSVSREKKESFPLTVTSAQKNPTAFYLCASSMGGTGRSEAFFGQGTRLTVV.

This chain joins TRBV4-1 and TRBJ1-1; maybe TRBD1 (5 bases). The CDR3 is 14 residues long. CDR1 MGHRA and CDR2 YSYEKL come from the germline V gene. The V and J ends lost 0 bases and 1 base respectively, with 6 bases between them. The CDR3 coding sequence is TGCGCCAGCAGCCAAGATAGGGGGAACACTGAAGCTTTCTTT. Its translation: CASSQDRGNTEAFF.

This sequence joins TRBV28 and TRBJ1-2; TRBD1 agrees at 10 bases. Germline loops: CDR1 MDHEN, CDR2 SYDVKM. The CDR3 length is 17 residues. The J segment lost 4 bases and the V segment lost 1 base, leaving 9 bases of the junction unmatched. This CDR3 is CASSLSARDRGVYGYTF. The CDR3 nucleotides read TGTGCCAGCAGTTTATCCGCCCGGGACAGGGGAGTCTATGGCTACACCTTC.

The chain carries TRBV7-9 and TRBJ1-2, with a weak D call TRBD1 (5 bases). V was clipped by 4 bases and J by 5 bases, with 11 bases between them. This CDR3 has 13 amino acids. Germline V CDR1 and CDR2: SEHNR, FQNEAQ (reference sequence). The CDR3 region is CASSSLSGYGYTF. The CDR3 region has the DNA TGTGCCAGCAGCTCGCTATCAGGGTATGGCTACACCTTC.

CDR3 region: CASSLLQLNSPLHF. As DNA, the CDR3 is TGCGCCAGCAGCTTGTTACAGTTGAATTCACCCCTCCACTTT. The chain couples TRBV5-1 to TRBJ1-6; D remains ambiguous. Deletions cut 1 base from V and 7 bases from J, with 9 bases between. Per the germline V gene, CDR1 is SGHRS and CDR2 is YFSETQ. The CDR3 totals 14 residues.

The genes are TRBV6-6 and TRBJ2-7; 9 bases align to TRBD2. This CDR3 spans 12 amino acids. Germline V lookup: CDR1 MNHNY, CDR2 SVGAGI (reference sequence). V was clipped by 4 bases and J by 9 bases; unmatched bases: 4. Here the CDR3 DNA reads TGTGCCAGCAGTTGGGGACTAGCAGGGCAGTACTTC. The encoded protein is CASSWGLAGQYF.

This chain connects TRBV5-1 to TRBJ1-2; TRBD1 is a possible D gene (6 bases). CDR3 size: 16 residues. Germline V gives CDR1 SGHRS, CDR2 YFSETQ. Between the trimmed V and J ends, which lost 2 bases and 4 bases, there was a span of 18 bases. The CDR3 here is CASSLGLAGVSYGYTF. Here the CDR3 DNA reads TGCGCCAGCAGCTTAGGACTGGCAGGGGTTAGCTATGGCTACACCTTC.

The chain employs TRBV5-1 and TRBJ2-1, with 9 bases matching TRBD2. V trimming: 1 base; J trimming: 0 bases; junction bases outside the gene matches: 8. The germline V gene has CDR1 SGHRS and CDR2 YFSETQ. The CDR3 totals 18 residues. The CDR3 protein is CASSLLQRTSASYNEQFF. In DNA form, the CDR3 reads TGCGCCAGCAGCTTGCTGCAACGGACTAGCGCCTCCTACAATGAGCAGTTCTTC. Using reference TRBV5-1 and TRBJ2-1 for the parts outside the CDR3, the full variable domain is KAGVTQTPRYLIKTRGQQVTLSCSPISGHRSVSWYQQTPGQGLQFLFEYFSETQRNKGNFPGRFSGRQFSNSRSEMNVSTLELGDSALYLCASSLLQRTSASYNEQFFGPGTRLTVL.

The rearrangement links TRBV27 to TRBJ2-7; the D gene is possibly TRBD2 (6 bases). From germline, CDR1 is MNHEY and CDR2 SMNVEV (reference sequence). The CDR3 consists of 15 residues. Trimming removed 5 bases from V and 0 bases from J, with 14 bases in between. CDR3 residues: CASSPSSESSYEQYF. In DNA form, the CDR3 reads TGTGCCAGCAGTCCCTCTAGCGAGAGCTCCTACGAGCAGTACTTC.

V is TRBV4-1 and J is TRBJ2-3; D is unclear. V shed 3 bases and J shed 2 bases, with 15 bases lying between them. Germline V CDR1 and CDR2: MGHRA, YSYEKL. This CDR3 has 16 amino acids. The CDR3 here is CASSQVNLVDTDTQYF. As DNA, the CDR3 is TGCGCCAGCAGCCAGGTTAACTTAGTCGACACAGATACGCAGTATTTT.

This clone was recorded a few times. The V call is TRBV27, the J call TRBJ2-7; 10 positions agree with TRBD1. The CDR3 has 15 amino acids. Germline trimming cut 4 bases from V and 4 bases from J; bases unmatched to any gene: 7. Germline CDR1 MNHEY, CDR2 SMNVEV (reference sequence). CDR3 loop: CASSSTGTGAYEQYF. CDR3 in DNA: TGTGCCAGCAGTTCGACCGGGACAGGGGCTTACGAGCAGTACTTC.

The V and J genes are TRBV19 and TRBJ2-7; D is ambiguous. The CDR3 is 14 amino acids. Germline CDR1 reads LNHDA; CDR2 reads SQIVND (reference sequence). Trimming removed 3 bases from V and 2 bases from J, with 11 bases in between. The CDR3 DNA reads as TGTGCCAGTAGTATTTCAACACCGACCTACGAGCAGTACTTC. It is translated as CASSISTPTYEQYF.

V and J are TRBV6-5 and TRBJ1-3; D gene ambiguous. Germline values: CDR1 MNHEY, CDR2 SVGAGI. CDR3 length: 15 residues. Trimming cost V 1 base and J 0 bases, with 7 bases left between them. Here the CDR3 reads CASSYLGGSGNTIYF. CDR3 DNA: TGTGCCAGCAGTTACTTAGGAGGCTCTGGAAACACCATATATTTT.

The chain links TRBV9 to TRBJ2-7; D is undetermined. The V gene's germline CDR1 is SGDLS and CDR2 YYNGEE. The CDR3 contains 14 residues. V lost 0 bases and J lost 7, with 14 bases in between. The chain's CDR3 is CASSVEASPREQYF. CDR3 nucleotides: TGTGCCAGCAGCGTAGAGGCGAGCCCGCGGGAGCAGTACTTC.

The J gene is TRBJ2-2, the V gene TRBV14; 7 nucleotides agree with TRBD2. With 0 bases clipped from V and 5 bases from J, the junction kept 9 bases outside the gene matches. The germline CDR1 and CDR2 sequences are SGHDN and FVKESK. The CDR3 is made up of 17 amino acids. Here the CDR3 reads CASSQDFGAGSTGELFF. The CDR3 DNA reads TGTGCCAGCAGCCAAGATTTCGGAGCGGGAAGTACCGGGGAGCTGTTTTTT.

This clone was seen only once. V usage is TRBV27 and J usage is TRBJ2-7, with D perhaps TRBD1 (5 bases). CDR3 length: 15 residues. Germline CDR1 is MNHEY and CDR2 is SMNVEV (reference sequence). Trimming took 1 base from V and 0 from J, leaving 10 bases between them. CDR3 residues: CASSLFSGISYEQYF. CDR3 DNA: TGTGCCAGCAGTTTATTTTCAGGGATCTCCTACGAGCAGTACTTC.

This clone was counted a single time. The V gene is TRBV5-1, the J gene TRBJ1-5; possibly TRBD1 for D (5 bases). Germline V gene lookup returns CDR1 SGHRS and CDR2 YFSETQ. The V end lost 4 bases, the J end lost 5 bases, and 16 bases lay between the germline ends. The CDR3 has 15 residues. CDR3 protein: CASSPLPGSHQPQHF. Written as DNA, the CDR3 is TGCGCCAGCAGCCCCCTCCCAGGGTCCCATCAGCCCCAGCATTTT.

The chain employs TRBV6-5 and TRBJ1-4, with D perhaps matching TRBD1 (5 bases). The CDR3 covers 14 residues. Germline V gives CDR1 MNHEY, CDR2 SVGAGI. Trimming took 6 bases from V and 0 from J, leaving 8 bases between them. CDR3 DNA sequence: TGTGCCAGCAGGCCACAGGCAACTAATGAAAAACTGTTTTTT. It is translated as CASRPQATNEKLFF.

This clone was picked up one time. The genes are TRBV27 and TRBJ1-2; D not certain. The CDR3 sequence is 15 residues long. With 5 bases removed from V and 0 bases from J, the gap between germline ends came to 13 bases. Germline values: CDR1 MNHEY, CDR2 SMNVEV (reference sequence). The CDR3 protein is CASSLEAEPNYGYTF. CDR3 in DNA: TGTGCCAGCAGTCTGGAGGCAGAACCTAACTATGGCTACACCTTC.

The CDR3 is CASSQDRAGGEETQYF. The CDR3 nucleotides are TGTGCCAGCAGCCAAGATAGGGCGGGAGGTGAGGAGACCCAGTACTTC. This chain uses TRBV4-2 with TRBJ2-5, with TRBD2 matching 8 bases. Germline trimming cut 0 bases from V and 5 bases from J; bases unmatched to any gene: 8. Germline V lookup: CDR1 LGHNA, CDR2 YNFKEQ. The length of the CDR3 is 16 residues.

The sample holds a few counts of this clone. The gene calls are TRBV5-1 and TRBJ2-3; 14 nucleotides match TRBD2. In germline, CDR1 is SGHRS, CDR2 YFSETQ. V shed 0 bases, J shed 6 bases, and the junction held 3 bases outside the gene matches. The CDR3 is made up of 16 amino acids. CDR3 in DNA: TGCGCCAGCAGCTTGGCCGGGACTAGCGGGAGTGATACGCAGTATTTT. Protein sequence: CASSLAGTSGSDTQYF.

The V call is TRBV5-1, the J call TRBJ2-1; 10 nucleotides align to TRBD2. From germline, CDR1 is SGHRS and CDR2 YFSETQ. Trimming removed 5 bases from V and 5 bases from J; junction bases left unmatched: 7. The CDR3 is made up of 15 amino acids. CDR3 nucleotide sequence: TGCGCCAGCAGGTGGACTAGCGGCAGCCACAATGAGCAGTTCTTC. It yields the protein CASRWTSGSHNEQFF.

This clone was counted only a few times. The rearrangement joins TRBV9 to TRBJ1-1, with 8 bases aligning to TRBD1. Per the germline V gene, CDR1 is SGDLS and CDR2 is YYNGEE. Unmatched junction bases numbered 5, after V lost 4 bases and J lost 9 bases. The CDR3 length is 12 residues. CDR3 loop: CASSSRDRKAFF. CDR3 DNA sequence: TGTGCCAGCAGCTCCCGGGACAGGAAAGCTTTCTTT. The full variable domain, in which reference TRBV9 and TRBJ1-1 provide the parts outside the CDR3, is DSGVTQTPKHLITATGQRVTLRCSPRSGDLSVYWYQQSLDQGLQFLIQYYNGEERAKGNILERFSAQQFPDLHSELNLSSLELGDSALYFCASSSRDRKAFFGQGTRLTVV.